This T cell receptor beta chain was obtained from a study of memory B cells and T cells in multiple sclerosis. From germline, CDR1 is MGHRA and CDR2 YSYEKL. Trimming cost V 1 base and J 2 bases, with 16 bases left between them. The CDR3 runs 17 residues. In its sample, this clone was seen once. Its antigen is not known. Method: immunoSEQ multiplex PCR; TCRdb's copy keeps in-frame clones and lacks some. There are approximately 47,000 clones in the sample; over 75% occur only once, and around 1.1% lies in the top ten. After stimulus-free culture, autoproliferating CFSE-dim and non-proliferating CFSE-high T cells were sequenced separately. Replicate wells were pooled after 6 to 8 days of stimulus-free culture of 5x10^7 CFSE-labeled PBMCs. The PBMCs received approximately 0.5 uM CFSE and serum-free culture with no added stimuli. Study-level findings and limits: Clone-set sizes differed between compartments, so shared clonotype counts needed normalization.

The source material was PBMCs from blood kept in culture. The receptor comes from a human donor with multiple sclerosis. This chain connects TRBV4-1 to TRBJ2-3; a weak D match, TRBD1 (6 bases). Here the CDR3 reads CASSQVRQGTHTDTQYF. DNA of the CDR3: TGCGCCAGCAGCCAAGTTCGCCAGGGGACCCACACAGATACGCAGTATTTT.